Included here is one TCR beta chain sequence, with context. The sample is drawn from a study of blood T cell repertoires in COVID-19. Study details: There were acute and convalescent COVID-19 samples, and they came from the United States, Italy and Spain. From T cells, B-cell-depleted T cells, or PBMCs came the material, which was cDNA or gDNA.

How the authors handled the data: From reference gene primer amplification, estimates of nucleated cell counts were derived. Some clones are missing from TCRdb's copy, which holds only in-frame ones; the method was immunoSEQ multiplex PCR. The DNA gave D and trimming, while V, J and clone size come from that table. The sample includes some 130,000 clones, roughly 80% of them seen just once. V dropped 1 base and J dropped 1; count of bases not matched to a gene: 2. Germline CDR1 and CDR2: LGHNA and YNFKEQ. The CDR3 contains 15 residues. This TCR was sampled from a man aged 55 to 70 who had recovered from COVID-19. The sequenced sample consisted of peripheral blood. The J gene is TRBJ1-1, the V gene TRBV4-2; 8 bases are a match to TRBD1. CDR3 protein: CASSQGDRPNTEAFF. CDR3 DNA: TGTGCCAGCAGCCAAGGGGACAGGCCGAACACTGAAGCTTTCTTT.